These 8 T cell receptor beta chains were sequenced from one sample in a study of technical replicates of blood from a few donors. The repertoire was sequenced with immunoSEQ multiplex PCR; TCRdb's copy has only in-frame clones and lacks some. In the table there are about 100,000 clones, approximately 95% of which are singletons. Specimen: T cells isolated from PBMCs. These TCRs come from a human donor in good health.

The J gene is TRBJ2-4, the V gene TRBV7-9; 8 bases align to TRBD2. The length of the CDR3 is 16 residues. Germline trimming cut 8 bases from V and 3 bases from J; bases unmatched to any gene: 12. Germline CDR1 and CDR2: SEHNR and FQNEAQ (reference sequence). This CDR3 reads CASSLTGGAVKNIQYF. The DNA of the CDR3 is TGTGCCAGCTCACTAACCGGGGGGGCCGTCAAAAACATTCAGTACTTC.

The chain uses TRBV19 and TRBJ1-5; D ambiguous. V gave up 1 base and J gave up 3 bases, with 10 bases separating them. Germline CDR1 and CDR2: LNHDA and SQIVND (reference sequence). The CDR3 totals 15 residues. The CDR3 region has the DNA TGTGCCAGTAGTATAGCGAGGCAGATCAATCAGCCCCAGCATTTT. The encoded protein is CASSIARQINQPQHF.

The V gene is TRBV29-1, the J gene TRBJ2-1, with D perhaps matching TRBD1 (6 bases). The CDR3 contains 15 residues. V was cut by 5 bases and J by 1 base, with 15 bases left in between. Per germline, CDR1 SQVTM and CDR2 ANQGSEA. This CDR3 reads CSVLSGAASYNEQFF. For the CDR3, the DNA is TGCAGCGTTTTGTCAGGGGCGGCTTCCTACAATGAGCAGTTCTTC.

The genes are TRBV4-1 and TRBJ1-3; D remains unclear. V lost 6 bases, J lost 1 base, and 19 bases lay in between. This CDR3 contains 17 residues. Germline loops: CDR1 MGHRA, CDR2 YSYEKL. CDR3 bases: TGCGCCAGCAGTTACTTAGGTCGCGGCGAATCTGGAAACACCATATATTTT. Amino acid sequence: CASSYLGRGESGNTIYF.

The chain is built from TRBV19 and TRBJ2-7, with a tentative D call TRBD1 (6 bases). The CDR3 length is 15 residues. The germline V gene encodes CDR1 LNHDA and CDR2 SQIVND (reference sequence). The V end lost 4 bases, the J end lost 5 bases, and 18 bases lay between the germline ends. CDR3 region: CASSKPRGGDHEQYF. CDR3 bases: TGTGCCAGTAGTAAACCTCGTGGGGGCGATCACGAGCAGTACTTC.

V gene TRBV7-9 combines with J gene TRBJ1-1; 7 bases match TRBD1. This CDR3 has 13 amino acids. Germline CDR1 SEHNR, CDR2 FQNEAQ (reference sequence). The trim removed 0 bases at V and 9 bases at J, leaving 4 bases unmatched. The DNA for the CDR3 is TGTGCCAGCAGCTTAGCTGAGACAGGGAAAGCTTTCTTT. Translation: CASSLAETGKAFF.

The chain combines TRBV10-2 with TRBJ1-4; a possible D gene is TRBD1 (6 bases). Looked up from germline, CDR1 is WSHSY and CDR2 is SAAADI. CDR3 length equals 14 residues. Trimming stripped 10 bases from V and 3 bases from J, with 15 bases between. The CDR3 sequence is CATGGAWANEKLFF. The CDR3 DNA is TGCGCCACCGGGGGGGCTTGGGCTAATGAAAAACTGTTTTTT.

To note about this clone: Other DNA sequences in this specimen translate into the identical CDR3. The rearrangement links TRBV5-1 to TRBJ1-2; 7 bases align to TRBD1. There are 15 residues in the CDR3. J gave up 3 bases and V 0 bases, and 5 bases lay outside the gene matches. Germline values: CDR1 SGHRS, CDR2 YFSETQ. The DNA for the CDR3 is TGCGCCAGCAGCTTGGGACAGGGTCGGGACTATGGCTACACCTTC. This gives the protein CASSLGQGRDYGYTF.